The 2 T cell receptor beta chains listed next were all sequenced from one sample in a study of blood T cell repertoires in COVID-19. TCRdb keeps only in-frame clones here, not all; method: immunoSEQ multiplex PCR. The top ten hold around 3.6% of the sample, which has approximately 250,000 clones, roughly nine tenths seen once. Sequencing input: peripheral blood. These receptors came from a man aged 18 to 30 with active or convalescent COVID-19.

The chain couples TRBV5-6 to TRBJ2-7, with D possibly matching TRBD1 (6 bases). Germline V CDR1 and CDR2: SGHDT, YYEEEE. V was clipped by 4 bases and J by 3 bases, with 14 bases between them. The CDR3 covers 14 residues. The CDR3 reads CASSAYSRGYEQYF. CDR3 sequence (DNA): TGTGCCAGCAGCGCTTACTCCAGGGGCTACGAGCAGTACTTC.

The rearrangement links TRBV5-4 to TRBJ1-2, with D tentatively TRBD1 (5 bases). The CDR3 has 15 residues. Trimming stripped 0 bases from V and 2 bases from J, with 11 bases between. The V gene's germline CDR1 is SGHNT and CDR2 YYREEE (reference sequence). DNA for the CDR3: TGTGCCAGCAGCTTGGATGGGGGGAGAAACTATGGCTACACCTTC. This sequence encodes CASSLDGGRNYGYTF. Full variable domain (outside the CDR3, taken from reference TRBV5-4 and TRBJ1-2): ETGVTQSPTHLIKTRGQQVTLRCSSQSGHNTVSWYQQALGQGPQFIFQYYREEENGRGNFPPRFSGLQFPNYSSELNVNALELDDSALYLCASSLDGGRNYGYTFGSGTRLTVV.